This TCR beta chain was identified in a study of T cells in Graves' hyperthyroidism and ophthalmopathy. Germline lookup yields CDR1 DFQATT and CDR2 SNEGSKA (reference sequence). This CDR3 spans 12 amino acids. With V trimmed by 5 bases and J by 5 bases, 2 bases remained unmatched. The CDR3 regions of TCR beta were amplified from RNA transcripts. TCR CDR3 regions were first amplified by RT-PCR with HTBI primers. MiXCR, applied by TCRdb to the multiplex PCR reads, yields one record per CDR3 protein. The table shows around 720,000 distinct CDR3 sequences, with around a third occurring only once. This clonotype was counted at least ten times.

Specimen: blood. This receptor was taken from a woman in her 40s with Graves' hyperthyroidism. The chain carries TRBV20-1 and TRBJ1-5; 8 bases fit TRBD1. Written as DNA, the CDR3 is TGCAGTGCTGGGACAGGTTATCAGCCCCAGCATTTT. Translated, it gives CSAGTGYQPQHF.